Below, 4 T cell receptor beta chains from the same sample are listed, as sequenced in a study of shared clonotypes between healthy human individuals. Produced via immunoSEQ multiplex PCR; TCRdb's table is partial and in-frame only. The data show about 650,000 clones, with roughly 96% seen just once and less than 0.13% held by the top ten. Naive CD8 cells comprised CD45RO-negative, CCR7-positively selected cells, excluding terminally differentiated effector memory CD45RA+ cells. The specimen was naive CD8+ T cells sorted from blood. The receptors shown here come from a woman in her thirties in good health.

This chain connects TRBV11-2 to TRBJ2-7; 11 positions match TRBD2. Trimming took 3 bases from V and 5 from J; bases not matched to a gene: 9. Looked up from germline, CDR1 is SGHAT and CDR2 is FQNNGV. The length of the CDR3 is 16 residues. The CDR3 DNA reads TGTGCCAGCAGCTTCCCTCTAGCGGGAGGTGTCCACGAGCAGTACTTC. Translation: CASSFPLAGGVHEQYF.

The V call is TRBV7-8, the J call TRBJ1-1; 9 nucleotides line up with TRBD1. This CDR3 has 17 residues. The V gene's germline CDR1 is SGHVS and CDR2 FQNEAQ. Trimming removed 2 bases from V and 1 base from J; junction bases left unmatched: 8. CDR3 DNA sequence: TGTGCCAGCAGCTTACCCCGGACAGGGGTGGGGAACACTGAAGCTTTCTTT. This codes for CASSLPRTGVGNTEAFF.

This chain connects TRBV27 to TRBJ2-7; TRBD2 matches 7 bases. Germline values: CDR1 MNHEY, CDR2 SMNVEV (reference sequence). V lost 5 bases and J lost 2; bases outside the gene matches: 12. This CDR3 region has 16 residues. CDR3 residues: CASSISSAGIAYEQYF. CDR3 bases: TGTGCCAGCAGTATCTCCTCAGCGGGAATAGCCTACGAGCAGTACTTC.

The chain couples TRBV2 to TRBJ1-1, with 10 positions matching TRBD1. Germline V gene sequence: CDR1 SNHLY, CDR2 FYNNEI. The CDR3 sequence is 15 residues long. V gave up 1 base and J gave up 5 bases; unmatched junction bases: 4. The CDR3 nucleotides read TGTGCCAGCAGTGAAGGACAGGGGGCTTGGACTGAAGCTTTCTTT. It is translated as CASSEGQGAWTEAFF.